These 10 T cell receptor beta chains were all obtained from the same sample, sequenced in a study of shared clonotypes between healthy human individuals. Sequencing was performed with immunoSEQ multiplex PCR; in TCRdb, only in-frame clones are kept and a portion is missing. The sample carries some 2,000,000 clones, over 85% recorded once. The specimen sequenced was naive CD4+ T cells sorted from blood. As for subset: CD45RA+ positively selected. These TCRs come from a man in his late teens or twenties in good health.

V usage is TRBV4-2 and J usage is TRBJ2-1; 8 bases match TRBD2. In germline, CDR1 is LGHNA, CDR2 YNFKEQ. Trimming cost V 2 bases and J 7 bases; bases outside gene matches: 13. The CDR3 consists of 17 residues. The DNA of the CDR3 is TGTGCCAGCAGCCAACGGTCAAGGTCGCGGGGGGATAATGAGCAGTTCTTC. It codes for CASSQRSRSRGDNEQFF.

As regards this clone: At the DNA level, this CDR3 is encoded by other sequences in the same sample as well. V and J are TRBV28 and TRBJ1-1; unclear D gene. Germline CDR1 and CDR2: MDHEN and SYDVKM. V was pared by 7 bases and J by 2 bases, with 5 bases between. This CDR3 region has 11 residues. The CDR3: CASTLNTEAFF. DNA of the CDR3: TGTGCCAGCACCTTAAACACTGAAGCTTTCTTT.

The chain is built from TRBV9 and TRBJ2-1; 11 bases line up with TRBD2. V gave up 0 bases and J gave up 3 bases; unmatched junction bases: 8. CDR1 and CDR2 from the germline V gene are SGDLS and YYNGEE. The CDR3 runs 18 residues. The CDR3 bases are TGTGCCAGCAGCGTAGAGGCAGCTAGCGGGGGGCTCTACAATGAGCAGTTCTTC. This translates into CASSVEAASGGLYNEQFF.

The J gene is TRBJ1-5, the V gene TRBV19; tentative D call: TRBD1 (5 bases). This CDR3 has 13 residues. Germline assignment: CDR1 LNHDA and CDR2 SQIVND (reference sequence). Deletions cut 7 bases from V and 9 bases from J, with 16 bases between. For the CDR3, the DNA is TGTGCCAGTACCAATTGGGGGGAAGGGCCCCAGCATTTT. Residues: CASTNWGEGPQHF.

V gene TRBV6-8 combines with J gene TRBJ2-1; no firm D call. CDR3 size: 13 residues. The V and J ends lost 5 bases and 9 bases respectively, with 14 bases between them. Germline CDR1 MNHGY, CDR2 SAAAGT. CDR3 DNA: TGTGCCAGCAGTGAAGGGCTACACCCTGAGCAGTTCTTC. Its protein is CASSEGLHPEQFF.

This clone was recorded only once. V usage is TRBV20-1 and J usage is TRBJ1-2; maybe TRBD1 (5 bases). Germline V gene data show CDR1 as DFQATT and CDR2 as SNEGSKA (reference sequence). Trimming cost V 6 bases and J 5 bases, with 10 bases left between them. The CDR3 length is 11 residues. The CDR3 nucleotides are TGCAGTGCATCACAGGAGTATGGCTACACCTTC. It specifies CSASQEYGYTF.

Comments on this clone: The sample has other DNA sequences that encode this CDR3 too. The CDR3 region is CASRSGTGGYGYTF. The CDR3 nucleotides read TGTGCCAGCAGATCCGGGACAGGGGGCTACGGCTACACCTTC. The genes are TRBV28 and TRBJ1-2; 12 bases line up with TRBD1. From germline, CDR1 is MDHEN and CDR2 SYDVKM. V lost 6 bases, J lost 8 bases, and 7 bases stayed unmatched. The length of the CDR3 is 14 residues.

This sequence joins TRBV5-1 and TRBJ2-3, with D hard to call. Germline V CDR1 and CDR2: SGHRS, YFSETQ. This CDR3 is built from 13 residues. V shed 5 bases and J shed 8 bases, with 15 bases lying between them. CDR3 region: CASRPPSGGTQYF. The CDR3, as DNA: TGCGCCAGCAGACCCCCCTCGGGCGGTACGCAGTATTTT.

This rearrangement joins TRBV14 to TRBJ1-4; the D gene is possibly TRBD1 (5 bases). The V gene's germline CDR1 is SGHDN and CDR2 FVKESK. The CDR3 consists of 15 residues. Trimming took 1 base from V and 3 from J, leaving 9 bases between them. CDR3 in DNA: TGTGCCAGCAGCCAAGTTGGGGGGGCTAATGAAAAACTGTTTTTT. Translation: CASSQVGGANEKLFF.

This chain uses TRBV6-1 with TRBJ1-2, with D uncertain. The CDR3 loop spans 15 amino acids. Germline V lookup: CDR1 MNHNS, CDR2 SASEGT. The V end was cut by 0 bases, the J end by 8 bases, with 16 bases between. CDR3 residues: CASSEALRGVRGYTF. CDR3 coding DNA: TGTGCCAGCAGTGAAGCGCTACGGGGAGTCCGGGGCTACACCTTC.